This passage covers 2 T cell receptor beta chains from one sample sequenced in a study of T cells after somatic rescue of genetic block. Method: immunoSEQ multiplex PCR; TCRdb's copy keeps in-frame clones and lacks some. The sample lists approximately 110,000 clones, just over 90% seen once, with over 1.1% in the top ten. Sequencing was performed on peripheral blood mononuclear cells (PBMCs). These receptors came from a young woman.

The chain joins TRBV6-5 to TRBJ2-5; D not resolved. The DNA end is a closer match to TRBJ2-7, so the J assignment may be wrong. CDR1 and CDR2 (germline): MNHEY, SVGAGI. CDR3 length equals 15 residues. The CDR3 reads CASRSSSLISYEQYF. The CDR3 DNA reads as TGTGCCAGCCGATCCTCCAGCCTGATTTCCTACGAGCAGTACTTC.

The chain is built from TRBV6-4 and TRBJ2-1, with 8 positions matching TRBD2. The CDR3 length is 16 residues. Germline-derived CDR1 and CDR2 are MRHNA and SNTAGT. V shed 0 bases and J 4 bases; nucleotides not matched to a gene: 5. In nucleotides, the CDR3 is TGTGCCAGCAGTGACTCTGGAGCGGGGGAATACAATGAGCAGTTCTTC. Translation gives CASSDSGAGEYNEQFF.